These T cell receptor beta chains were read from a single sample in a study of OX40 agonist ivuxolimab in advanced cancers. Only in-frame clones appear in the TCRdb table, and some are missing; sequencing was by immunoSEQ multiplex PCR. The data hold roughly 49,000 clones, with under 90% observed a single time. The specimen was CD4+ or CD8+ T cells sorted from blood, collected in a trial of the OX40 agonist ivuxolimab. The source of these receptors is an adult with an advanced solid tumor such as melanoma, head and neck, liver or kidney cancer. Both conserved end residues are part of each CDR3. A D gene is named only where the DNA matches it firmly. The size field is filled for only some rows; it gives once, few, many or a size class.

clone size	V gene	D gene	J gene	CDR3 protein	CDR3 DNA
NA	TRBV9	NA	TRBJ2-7	CASSVAMGVSYEQYF	TGTGCCAGCAGCGTAGCTATGGGGGTATCCTACGAGCAGTACTTC
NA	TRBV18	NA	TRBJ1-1	CASSPRGMNTEAFF	TGTGCCAGCTCACCGCGGGGTATGAACACTGAAGCTTTCTTT
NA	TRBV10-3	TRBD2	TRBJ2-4	CAISGTSEENTKNIQYF	TGTGCCATCAGCGGGACTAGCGAAGAGAATACCAAAAACATTCAGTACTTC
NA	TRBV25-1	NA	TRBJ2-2	CASSEYWSGTRNTGELFF	TGTGCCAGCAGTGAATATTGGTCCGGGACCAGGAACACCGGGGAGCTGTTTTTT
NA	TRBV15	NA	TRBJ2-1	CATSRSGLNEQFF	TGTGCCACCAGCAGATCAGGGTTAAATGAGCAGTTCTTC
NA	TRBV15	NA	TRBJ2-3	CATSRDPTGGTDTQYF	TGTGCCACCAGCAGAGACCCGACAGGAGGGACAGATACGCAGTATTTT
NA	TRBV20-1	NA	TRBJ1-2	CSANRDYGYTF	TGCAGTGCTAACAGGGACTATGGCTACACCTTC
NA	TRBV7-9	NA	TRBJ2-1	CASSSTSAYNEQFF	TGTGCCAGCAGCTCCACCTCGGCCTACAATGAGCAGTTCTTC
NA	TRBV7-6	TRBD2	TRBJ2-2	CASSLTSGANTGELFF	TGTGCCAGCAGCTTAACTAGCGGGGCGAACACCGGGGAGCTGTTTTTT
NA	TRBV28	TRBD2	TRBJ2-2	CASILGGTGELFF	TGTGCCAGCATTCTCGGGGGGACCGGGGAGCTGTTTTTT
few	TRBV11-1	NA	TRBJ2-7	CASSLAGGLAYEQYF	TGTGCCAGCAGCTTAGCAGGCGGTCTTGCCTACGAGCAGTACTTC
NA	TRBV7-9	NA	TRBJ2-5	CASSLVRQETQYF	TGTGCCAGCAGCTTAGTCCGGCAAGAGACCCAGTACTTC
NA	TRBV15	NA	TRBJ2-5	CATSRGRQQETQYF	TGTGCCACCAGCAGAGGAAGACAACAAGAGACCCAGTACTTC
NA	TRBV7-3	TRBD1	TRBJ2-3	CASSSTGVGDTQYF	TGTGCCAGCAGCTCGACAGGGGTTGGGGATACGCAGTATTTT
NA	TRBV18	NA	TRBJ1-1	CASSPPSSDTSTEAFF	TGTGCCAGCTCACCACCGTCTTCTGACACGTCCACTGAAGCTTTCTTT
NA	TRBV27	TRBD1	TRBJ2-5	CASSLIRGRDETQYF	TGTGCCAGCAGTTTGATCAGGGGGCGGGATGAGACCCAGTACTTC
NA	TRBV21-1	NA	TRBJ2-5	CASSKALRRETQYF	TGTGCCAGCAGCAAAGCGCTCAGGCGGGAGACCCAGTACTTC
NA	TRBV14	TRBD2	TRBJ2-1	CASSQPPGLAGDNEQFF	TGTGCCAGCAGCCAACCTCCGGGACTAGCGGGAGACAATGAGCAGTTCTTC
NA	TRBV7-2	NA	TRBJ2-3	CASSSRGLAALNTQYF	TGTGCCAGCAGTTCGAGGGGTTTAGCTGCCTTAAATACGCAGTATTTT
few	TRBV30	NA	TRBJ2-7	CAWSAQGFYEKYF	TGTGCCTGGAGTGCCCAGGGGTTTTACGAGAAGTACTTC
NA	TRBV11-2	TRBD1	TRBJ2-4	CASSSDRGVGQYF	TGTGCCAGCAGCTCCGACAGGGGTGTGGGTCAGTACTTC
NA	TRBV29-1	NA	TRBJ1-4	CSISDRADEKLFF	TGCAGCATCTCGGACAGAGCTGATGAAAAACTGTTTTTT
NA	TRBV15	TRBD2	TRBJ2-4	CATSRDLSGGGADIQYF	TGTGCCACCAGCAGAGACCTGTCGGGGGGAGGTGCGGACATTCAGTACTTC
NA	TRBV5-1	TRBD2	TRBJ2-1	CASSLVGGGFYNEQFF	TGCGCCAGCAGCTTGGTAGGCGGGGGTTTCTACAATGAGCAGTTCTTC
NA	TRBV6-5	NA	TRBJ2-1	CASRRGTPDNEQFF	TGTGCCAGCAGGAGAGGGACTCCAGACAATGAGCAGTTCTTC
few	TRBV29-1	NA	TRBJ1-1	CSVDRNTEAFF	TGCAGCGTTGACAGGAACACTGAAGCTTTCTTT
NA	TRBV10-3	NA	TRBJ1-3	CAISPDNSGNTIYF	TGTGCCATCAGCCCGGACAACTCTGGAAACACCATATATTTT
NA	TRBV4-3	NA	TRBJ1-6	CASSQERQAGSPLHF	TGCGCCAGCAGCCAAGAACGGCAGGCGGGGTCACCCCTCCACTTT
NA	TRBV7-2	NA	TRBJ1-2	CASSLQGPSYGYTF	TGTGCCAGCAGCTTACAGGGACCGAGCTATGGCTACACCTTC
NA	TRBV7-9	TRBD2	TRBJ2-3	CASSDRTSGRPYVDTQYF	TGTGCCAGCAGCGACCGGACTAGCGGGAGGCCGTATGTAGATACGCAGTATTTT
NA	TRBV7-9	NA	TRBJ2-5	CASSLAGTETQYF	TGTGCCAGCAGCTTAGCAGGGACGGAGACCCAGTACTTC
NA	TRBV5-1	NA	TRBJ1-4	CASRTGEKLFF	TGCGCCAGCAGGACAGGAGAAAAACTGTTTTTT
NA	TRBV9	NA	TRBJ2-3	CASSVELLTDTQYF	TGTGCCAGCAGCGTAGAGCTCCTCACAGATACGCAGTATTTT
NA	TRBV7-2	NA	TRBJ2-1	CASSLLGMSSYNEQFF	TGTGCCAGCAGCTTGCTAGGGATGAGCTCCTACAATGAGCAGTTCTTC
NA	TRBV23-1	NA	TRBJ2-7	CASSQNGQASYEQYF	TGCGCCAGCAGTCAAAATGGGCAGGCATCCTACGAGCAGTACTTC
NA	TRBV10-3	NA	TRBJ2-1	CAISPPTANNEQFF	TGTGCCATCAGTCCACCGACAGCAAACAATGAGCAGTTCTTC
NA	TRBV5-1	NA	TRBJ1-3	CASSPERSGNTIYF	TGCGCCAGCAGCCCCGAGAGATCTGGAAACACCATATATTTT
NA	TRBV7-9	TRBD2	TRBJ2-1	CASSFRLANEQFF	TGTGCCAGCAGCTTTAGACTAGCCAATGAGCAGTTCTTC
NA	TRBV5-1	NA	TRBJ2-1	CASSLGRATYNEQFF	TGCGCCAGCAGCTTGGGGCGGGCCACCTACAATGAGCAGTTCTTC
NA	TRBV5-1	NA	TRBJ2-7	CASSLGEYEQYF	TGCGCCAGCAGCTTAGGAGAATACGAGCAGTACTTC
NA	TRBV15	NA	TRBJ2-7	CATSRGDTPYEQYF	TGTGCCACCAGCAGAGGGGACACCCCCTACGAGCAGTACTTC
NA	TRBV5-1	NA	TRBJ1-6	CASSLSQSSPLHF	TGCGCCAGCAGCTTGAGCCAGTCCTCACCCCTCCACTTT
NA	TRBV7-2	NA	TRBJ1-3	CASSLPGNTIYF	TGTGCCAGCAGCTTGCCCGGAAACACCATATATTTT
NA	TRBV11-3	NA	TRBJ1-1	CASSLEATNTEAFF	TGTGCCAGCAGCTTAGAGGCGACGAACACTGAAGCTTTCTTT
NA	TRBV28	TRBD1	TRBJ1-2	CASVTGAPNYGYTF	TGTGCCAGTGTGACAGGGGCGCCTAACTATGGCTACACCTTC
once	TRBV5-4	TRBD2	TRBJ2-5	CASSLDGGLAGGRYF	TGTGCCAGCAGCTTGGACGGGGGACTAGCGGGAGGGCGGTACTTC
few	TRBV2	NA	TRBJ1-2	CASSEGYGYTF	TGTGCCAGCAGTGAAGGGTATGGCTACACCTTC
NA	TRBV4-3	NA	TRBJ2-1	CASSQDVSHNEQFF	TGCGCCAGCAGCCAAGATGTCAGCCACAATGAGCAGTTCTTC
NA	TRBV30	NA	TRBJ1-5	CAWAFEGNQPQHF	TGTGCCTGGGCCTTTGAGGGCAATCAGCCCCAGCATTTT